The 18 T cell receptor beta chains presented below share a single source sample, sequenced in a study of T-cell reconstitution after alpha-beta-depleted transplantation in children. Molecular barcoding with unique molecular identifiers was used for the TCRbeta library. TCRdb re-called the PCR reads with MiXCR, one entry per CDR3 protein. Counted here are fewer than 1 million distinct CDR3 sequences, 15% to 20% occurring once; the ten biggest clones make up just under 5%. The material sequenced was PBMCs, mostly from graft donor cells, taken 360 days after TCRalphabeta/CD19-depleted stem cell transplant. The receptors here all came from a male patient aged 10 to 17 who had a stem cell transplant for acute lymphoblastic leukemia, so the T cells may come from the graft donor.

This clonotype was counted only a few times. This chain links TRBV9 with TRBJ1-2, with 7 bases that match TRBD1. V lost 4 bases and J lost 4; bases outside the gene matches: 7. In germline, CDR1 is SGDLS, CDR2 YYNGEE. CDR3 length: 14 residues. This CDR3 is CASSPRTGIYGYTF. The CDR3 DNA reads as TGTGCCAGCAGCCCCCGGACAGGAATCTATGGCTACACCTTC. Drawing the rest from reference TRBV9 and TRBJ1-2, the complete variable domain is DSGVTQTPKHLITATGQRVTLRCSPRSGDLSVYWYQQSLDQGLQFLIQYYNGEERAKGNILERFSAQQFPDLHSELNLSSLELGDSALYFCASSPRTGIYGYTFGSGTRLTVV.

This clonotype appeared a few times. The genes are TRBV6-1 and TRBJ1-3; a possible D gene is TRBD1 (5 bases). Germline CDR1 and CDR2: MNHNS and SASEGT. The length of the CDR3 is 15 residues. Trimming took off 6 bases at V and 0 bases at J, with 12 bases between the two ends. The CDR3 is CASRRPGGSGNTIYF. CDR3 nucleotides: TGTGCCAGCAGAAGACCCGGGGGCTCTGGAAACACCATATATTTT.

Ten or more counts support this clonotype. The chain uses TRBV15 and TRBJ2-5; perhaps TRBD1 as D (5 bases). The CDR3 length is 14 residues. Trimming pared 5 bases from V and 2 bases from J, leaving 12 bases between. Germline V lookup: CDR1 LNHNV, CDR2 YYDKDF (reference sequence). CDR3 in amino acids: CATSDGQPQETQYF. CDR3 in DNA: TGTGCCACCAGCGATGGACAACCTCAAGAGACCCAGTACTTC.

This clonotype has just a few counts. This chain links TRBV15 with TRBJ2-3, with no clear D. This CDR3 has 15 amino acids. Germline V gene data show CDR1 as LNHNV and CDR2 as YYDKDF (reference sequence). Deletions cut 1 base from V and 2 bases from J, with 10 bases between. The CDR3 DNA is TGTGCCACCAGCAGAGGGGAAATGTTCACAGATACGCAGTATTTT. This codes for CATSRGEMFTDTQYF.

The sample holds a few counts of this clonotype. The V gene is TRBV15, the J gene TRBJ2-1; TRBD2 agrees at 7 bases. From germline, CDR1 is LNHNV and CDR2 YYDKDF (reference sequence). CDR3 length equals 15 residues. The J segment lost 7 bases and the V segment lost 0 bases, leaving 6 bases of the junction unmatched. The CDR3 spells CATSREGGRPNEQFF. CDR3 bases: TGTGCCACCAGCAGAGAGGGCGGGAGACCTAATGAGCAGTTCTTC. Combining the CDR3 with reference TRBV15 and TRBJ2-1 gives the whole variable domain DAMVIQNPRYQVTQFGKPVTLSCSQTLNHNVMYWYQQKSSQAPKLLFHYYDKDFNNEADTPDNFQSRRPNTSFCFLDIRSPGLGDTAMYLCATSREGGRPNEQFFGPGTRLTVL.

The rearrangement joins TRBV4-1 to TRBJ2-5, with D possibly being TRBD2 (6 bases). Trimming stripped 1 base from V and 2 bases from J, with 14 bases between. The CDR3 has 16 residues. Per germline, CDR1 MGHRA and CDR2 YSYEKL. The CDR3 DNA is TGCGCCAGCAGCCAAGTCGGGAGTGGGCAGCAAGAGACCCAGTACTTC. Its translation is CASSQVGSGQQETQYF.

The sample holds a few counts of this clonotype. This chain uses TRBV20-1 with TRBJ2-1; a possible D gene is TRBD2 (6 bases). V was trimmed by 3 bases and J by 4 bases, leaving 13 bases between them. Germline lookup yields CDR1 DFQATT and CDR2 SNEGSKA (reference sequence). The CDR3 contains 14 residues. DNA for the CDR3: TGCAGTGCTAGTAAGGGACTCGCATACAATGAGCAGTTCTTC. This sequence encodes CSASKGLAYNEQFF.

The rearrangement joins TRBV4-1 to TRBJ2-7; TRBD2 matches at 10 bases. The CDR3 extends over 18 amino acids. Unmatched junction bases numbered 14, after V lost 1 base and J lost 5 bases. Looked up from germline, CDR1 is MGHRA and CDR2 is YSYEKL. CDR3 in amino acids: CASSQGSSGRAFKNEQYF. In DNA form, the CDR3 reads TGCGCCAGCAGCCAAGGATCCAGCGGGAGGGCATTTAAGAACGAGCAGTACTTC.

The V gene is TRBV5-1, the J gene TRBJ1-4, with D unclear. Germline CDR1 reads SGHRS; CDR2 reads YFSETQ. The V gene lost 1 base and the J gene lost 3 bases, with 7 bases spanning the gap. The CDR3 totals 14 residues. This CDR3 reads CASSLQPSNEKLFF. CDR3 nucleotide sequence: TGCGCCAGCAGCTTGCAACCCTCTAATGAAAAACTGTTTTTT.

This clonotype was observed at least ten times. The chain carries TRBV12-3 or TRBV12-4 and TRBJ2-5; 12 bases line up with TRBD2. The CDR3 consists of 14 residues. Losses at the gene ends were 7 bases for V and 3 bases for J; bases not matched to a gene: 3. The chain's CDR3 is CASMGLAGKETQYF. The CDR3 DNA sequence: TGTGCCAGCATGGGACTAGCGGGTAAAGAGACCCAGTACTTC.

The J gene is TRBJ2-3, the V gene TRBV19; D remains unclear. Germline V CDR1 and CDR2: LNHDA, SQIVND (reference sequence). Deletions cut 0 bases from V and 0 bases from J, with 4 bases between. This CDR3 has 14 residues. In DNA, the CDR3 is TGTGCCAGTAGTATAGATCTTAGCACAGATACGCAGTATTTT. Protein: CASSIDLSTDTQYF.

The chain has TRBV7-9 and TRBJ2-4; 8 nucleotides match TRBD1. The CDR3 is 15 residues long. Germline V gives CDR1 SEHNR, CDR2 FQNEAQ (reference sequence). V shed 0 bases, J shed 4 bases, and the junction held 2 bases outside the gene matches. The CDR3 DNA sequence: TGTGCCAGCAGCTTAGCGAGACAGGGGAAAAACATTCAGTACTTC. It translates to CASSLARQGKNIQYF.

This clonotype occurred a few times. The chain couples TRBV4-2 to TRBJ1-4; TRBD1 matches 7 bases. Germline values: CDR1 LGHNA, CDR2 YNFKEQ. CDR3 length equals 15 residues. The ends lost 1 base at V and 11 bases at J; junction bases unmatched: 10. The CDR3: CASSQGSGGLGKLFF. DNA for the CDR3: TGTGCCAGCAGCCAAGGTTCAGGGGGTCTAGGGAAACTGTTTTTT.

The table lists this clonotype with a count of one. This chain connects TRBV12-3 or TRBV12-4 to TRBJ2-2; D call uncertain. Trimming removed 6 bases at V and 7 bases at J, with 15 bases between. The CDR3 sequence is 14 residues long. The CDR3 loop is CASRSSLRGGELFF. CDR3 nucleotides: TGTGCCAGCAGGTCCTCCCTGAGAGGCGGGGAGCTGTTTTTT.

The chain employs TRBV4-1 and TRBJ2-5, with 11 bases matching TRBD2. The J segment lost 1 base and the V segment lost 2 bases, leaving 6 bases of the junction unmatched. This CDR3 is 17 amino acids long. Germline V gene sequence: CDR1 MGHRA, CDR2 YSYEKL. CDR3 nucleotides: TGCGCCAGCAGCCAACATGAGACTAGCGGGACCCAAGAGACCCAGTACTTC. Translating it yields CASSQHETSGTQETQYF.

The chain carries TRBV21-1 and TRBJ2-7; the DNA was not used to check the table's D call, TRBD2. TRBV21-1 is a recognized pseudogene. The CDR3 runs 18 residues. CDR3 in amino acids: CASSKAPREHDGTYEQYF. The CDR3 DNA is TGTGCCAGCAGCAAAGCTCCGCGGGAGCATGATGGGACCTACGAGCAGTACTTC.

This clonotype was seen ten or more times. The chain couples TRBV5-1 to TRBJ2-1; TRBD2 aligns across 10 bases. Trimming took 4 bases from V and 4 from J; bases not matched to a gene: 17. Germline CDR1 is SGHRS and CDR2 is YFSETQ. The CDR3 runs to 19 residues. The CDR3 here is CASSLIGTREREGYNEQFF. CDR3 nucleotide sequence: TGCGCCAGCAGCCTGATTGGAACTCGGGAGCGGGAGGGTTACAATGAGCAGTTCTTC.

This clonotype was seen many times. The chain is built from TRBV4-2 and TRBJ2-2; unclear D gene. CDR1 and CDR2 from the germline V gene are LGHNA and YNFKEQ. The V and J ends lost 1 base and 6 bases respectively, with 12 bases between them. This CDR3 has 15 amino acids. The CDR3 reads CASSQGLREAGELFF. CDR3 in DNA: TGTGCCAGCAGCCAAGGGCTCAGAGAAGCCGGGGAGCTGTTTTTT.